This T cell receptor beta chain is from a study of blood T cell repertoires in COVID-19. Germline V CDR1 and CDR2: SGHNT, YYREEE (reference sequence). CDR3 size: 15 residues. V lost 3 bases to trimming and J lost 1 base, with 12 bases between them. Generated by immunoSEQ multiplex PCR, the TCRdb table keeps only in-frame clones and is missing some. The table shows around 360,000 clones, with about 89% occurring only once. Sequencing used peripheral blood. This clonotype was sampled from a woman aged 25 to 45 with COVID-19, enrolled during active disease. The chain combines TRBV5-4 with TRBJ2-3; no definite D call. The CDR3 nucleotides read TGTGCCAGCAGCTCAAACCCCTGGCGCACAGATACGCAGTATTTT. Translated, it gives CASSSNPWRTDTQYF.